Below, 21 T cell receptor beta chains from the same sample are listed, as sequenced in a study of early T cells in non-severe SARS-CoV-2 infection. TCRdb re-analysed the 5' RACE reads in MiXCR, keeping a single row per CDR3 protein. The profile shows 65,000 to 90,000 distinct CDR3 sequences, roughly 12% of them singletons. The material sequenced was whole blood. The receptor set was obtained from an adult who was a healthcare worker with PCR-confirmed SARS-CoV-2 infection or an uninfected control (not recorded which).

V and J are TRBV19 and TRBJ2-3, with unresolved D. This CDR3 comprises 15 residues. The V gene lost 0 bases and the J gene lost 2 bases, with 9 bases spanning the gap. The germline gives CDR1 LNHDA, CDR2 SQIVND (reference sequence). The CDR3 protein is CASSIDPGPTDTQYF. For the CDR3, the DNA is TGTGCCAGTAGTATAGATCCTGGACCCACAGATACGCAGTATTTT.

A few counts support this clonotype. The J gene is TRBJ2-2, the V gene TRBV7-2; D ambiguous. The CDR3 runs 11 residues. V was pared by 8 bases and J by 5 bases, with 6 bases between. The germline gives CDR1 SGHTA, CDR2 FQGNSA. The DNA of the CDR3 is TGTGCCAGCGAAGAGACCGGGGAGCTGTTTTTT. Translating it yields CASEETGELFF.

The sample holds many counts of this clonotype. The J gene is TRBJ2-3, the V gene TRBV9; 14 bases fit TRBD2. Trimming removed 4 bases from V and 3 bases from J; junction bases left unmatched: 13. Germline CDR1 SGDLS, CDR2 YYNGEE. The CDR3 runs to 19 residues. CDR3: CASSPRTSGRPRGTDTQYF. DNA for the CDR3: TGTGCCAGCAGCCCCCGGACTAGCGGGAGGCCGAGGGGAACAGATACGCAGTATTTT.

This clonotype was seen at least ten times. The CDR3 DNA is TGTGCCAGCAGTGAATTAAGTAATTCACCCCTCCACTTT. Its protein product is CASSELSNSPLHF. The chain couples TRBV25-1 to TRBJ1-6, with D unresolved. Trimming stripped 1 base from V and 6 bases from J, with 4 bases between. The CDR3 sequence is 13 residues long. From germline, CDR1 is MGHDK and CDR2 SYGVNS. Full variable domain (rest looked up from reference TRBV25-1 and TRBJ1-6): EADIYQTPRYLVIGTGKKITLECSQTMGHDKMYWYQQDPGMELHLIHYSYGVNSTEKGDLSSESTVSRIRTEHFPLTLESARPSHTSQYLCASSELSNSPLHFGNGTRLTVT.

This clonotype was counted ten times or more. This chain uses TRBV11-3 with TRBJ2-7; D might be TRBD1 (5 bases). Germline V gives CDR1 SGHNT, CDR2 YENEEA. V was cut by 5 bases and J by 2 bases, with 16 bases left in between. This CDR3 spans 15 amino acids. The CDR3 DNA follows: TGTGCCAGCAGCGCCCAAGGGGCCCCGGCCTACGAGCAGTACTTC. The encoded protein is CASSAQGAPAYEQYF. The full variable domain, rest sourced from reference TRBV11-3 and TRBJ2-7, is EAGVVQSPRYKIIEKKQPVAFWCNPISGHNTLYWYLQNLGQGPELLIRYENEEAVDDSQLPKDRFSAERLKGVDSTLKIQPAELGDSAVYLCASSAQGAPAYEQYFGPGTRLTVT.

This rearrangement joins TRBV7-2 to TRBJ2-7, with 7 positions matching TRBD1. V trimming: 2 bases; J trimming: 4 bases; junction bases outside the gene matches: 5. The CDR3 consists of 14 residues. Per the germline V gene, CDR1 is SGHTA and CDR2 is FQGNSA. The CDR3 DNA sequence: TGTGCCAGCAGCTTACAGAGGGGGCCGTACGAGCAGTACTTC. It codes for CASSLQRGPYEQYF.

This clonotype has only a few counts. The genes are TRBV6-2 or TRBV6-3 and TRBJ2-6, with D unclear. The CDR3 loop spans 14 amino acids. Germline values: CDR1 MNHEY, CDR2 SVGEGT. The V end was cut by 6 bases, the J end by 4 bases, with 10 bases between. CDR3 coding DNA: TGTGCCAGCAGGAAGAGCGCCGGGGCCAACGTCCTGACTTTC. This sequence encodes CASRKSAGANVLTF.

This clonotype was detected many times. This chain links TRBV6-1 with TRBJ2-6; TRBD2 might be the D (6 bases). This CDR3 spans 15 amino acids. The V gene's germline CDR1 is MNHNS and CDR2 SASEGT. The germline V and J ends were trimmed by 10 bases and 1 base, with 14 bases remaining between them. CDR3 bases: TGTGCCACCCGGGACGGAGGGTCTGGGGCCAACGTCCTGACTTTC. This gives the protein CATRDGGSGANVLTF.

This clonotype was recorded many times. The V gene is TRBV7-2, the J gene TRBJ2-5; 9 bases map to TRBD1. The CDR3 is 13 residues long. Germline trimming cut 6 bases from V and 5 bases from J; bases unmatched to any gene: 4. CDR1 and CDR2 from the germline V gene are SGHTA and FQGNSA. CDR3 residues: CASSPDRGETQYF. Written as DNA, the CDR3 is TGTGCCAGCAGTCCAGACAGGGGGGAGACCCAGTACTTC.

This clonotype was counted only a few times. CDR3 DNA sequence: TGTGCCAGCAGCCCCCTAGGGGACTACCTATACGAGCAGTACTTC. This gives the protein CASSPLGDYLYEQYF. V and J are TRBV9 and TRBJ2-7; 7 bases agree with TRBD2. Germline trimming cut 4 bases from V and 4 bases from J; bases unmatched to any gene: 11. The CDR3 is 15 amino acids. CDR1 SGDLS and CDR2 YYNGEE come from the germline V gene.

This clonotype was counted many times. The chain carries TRBV3-1 and TRBJ1-2; 9 bases match TRBD1. CDR1 is LGHDT, CDR2 YNNKEL, per germline (reference sequence). The CDR3 is made up of 14 amino acids. With 4 bases clipped from V and 7 bases from J, the junction kept 7 bases outside the gene matches. The CDR3 DNA is TGTGCCAGCAGCCCCGGGACAGGGCGACCTGGCTACACCTTC. Translated, it gives CASSPGTGRPGYTF.

This clonotype was recorded many times. This chain links TRBV12-3 or TRBV12-4 with TRBJ1-3; no firm D call. Deletions cut 1 base from V and 0 bases from J, with 16 bases between. The CDR3 has 18 residues. CDR3 DNA: TGTGCCAGCAGTTTAGGATCTTCGGGGTCCATCTCTGGAAACACCATATATTTT. Its protein is CASSLGSSGSISGNTIYF.

Remarks on this clonotype: Since a much larger clone is just one base distant, this may be a read error. The rearrangement uses TRBV11-2 and TRBJ1-2, with a possible D match to TRBD1 (5 bases). V dropped 5 bases and J dropped 5 bases, with 18 bases sitting between them. CDR1 and CDR2 (germline): SGHAT, FQNNGV. The CDR3 has 15 amino acids. The CDR3 sequence: CASSQGTEDKYGYTF. In nucleotides, the CDR3 is TGTGCCAGCAGCCAAGGGACGGAAGATAAATATGGCTACACCTTC.

CDR3: CSAREGAGTYEQYF. The CDR3 DNA reads TGCAGTGCTAGAGAGGGGGCAGGGACCTACGAGCAGTACTTC. The V call is TRBV20-1, the J call TRBJ2-7; possibly TRBD1 for D (6 bases). The CDR3 has 14 amino acids. Per germline, CDR1 DFQATT and CDR2 SNEGSKA (reference sequence). The V end lost 0 bases, the J end lost 2 bases, and 11 bases lay between the germline ends.

This clonotype was seen repeatedly, ten times or more. For the CDR3, the DNA is TGTGCCAGCAGCTTGGGTCCAGGGGACGAGCAGTACTTC. It is translated as CASSLGPGDEQYF. This sequence joins TRBV5-5 and TRBJ2-7, with a weak D call TRBD1 (6 bases). V lost 0 bases and J lost 5, with 9 bases in between. This CDR3 comprises 13 residues. Germline CDR1 reads SGHKS; CDR2 reads YYEKEE (reference sequence).

Only a few counts were recorded for this clonotype. The chain joins TRBV30 to TRBJ1-2; D is ambiguous. The germline gives CDR1 GTSNPN, CDR2 SVGIG (reference sequence). The CDR3 covers 14 residues. The V gene lost 4 bases and the J gene lost 1 base, with 13 bases spanning the gap. The CDR3 sequence is CAWTREGNNYGYTF. CDR3 in DNA: TGTGCCTGGACCCGAGAAGGGAATAACTATGGCTACACCTTC.

This clonotype was detected ten times or more. V and J are TRBV12-3 or TRBV12-4 and TRBJ1-2; TRBD1 is a possible D gene (6 bases). This CDR3 spans 13 amino acids. Trimming shortened V by 1 base and J by 3 bases, and 6 bases separated the two germline ends. CDR3 nucleotide sequence: TGTGCCAGCAGTTTAGGACAGGACTATGGCTACACCTTC. Amino acids: CASSLGQDYGYTF.

CDR3: CASGVPGLADTDTQYF. In nucleotides, the CDR3 is TGTGCCAGCGGGGTCCCCGGACTAGCGGACACAGATACGCAGTATTTT. The chain is built from TRBV5-4 and TRBJ2-3, with TRBD2 matching over 10 bases. CDR1 is SGHNT and CDR2 is YYREEE in the germline V gene (reference sequence). J gave up 2 bases and V 7 bases, and 10 bases lay outside the gene matches. The CDR3 is made up of 16 amino acids.

This clonotype has a count of ten or more. The rearrangement uses TRBV12-3 or TRBV12-4 and TRBJ1-5, with 8 nucleotides matching TRBD1. The CDR3 loop spans 15 amino acids. The V and J ends lost 6 bases and 1 base, in that order; junction bases with no gene match: 5. The CDR3 spells CASSATGDSNQPQHF. Written as DNA, the CDR3 is TGTGCCAGCAGCGCGACAGGGGACAGCAATCAGCCCCAGCATTTT.

The V call is TRBV7-2, the J call TRBJ2-5; TRBD1 matches at 8 bases. Germline-derived CDR1 and CDR2 are SGHTA and FQGNSA. CDR3 length: 15 residues. V lost 5 bases and J lost 5; bases outside the gene matches: 10. CDR3 bases: TGTGCCAGCAGCCCGGACAGGGTTCAAGGGGAGACCCAGTACTTC. Its translation: CASSPDRVQGETQYF.

Ten or more counts support this clonotype. V is TRBV30 and J is TRBJ2-7; D is unclear. V lost 2 bases and J lost 5, with 7 bases in between. Germline CDR1 is GTSNPN and CDR2 is SVGIG (reference sequence). The CDR3 loop spans 11 amino acids. The CDR3 is CAWSRAHEQYF. In DNA form, the CDR3 reads TGTGCCTGGAGTCGAGCCCACGAGCAGTACTTC.